This is a list of T cell receptor beta chains from one sample in a study of PD-L1 blockade in urothelial cancer. Measured with immunoSEQ multiplex PCR; TCRdb has only the in-frame clones, and not every one. Here the sample spans 90,000 to 130,000 clones, about 91% being singletons. The sequences come from PBMCs, collected around atezolizumab (anti-PD-L1) treatment. The receptor set was obtained from a man between 60 and 70 years old with urothelial cancer. Each CDR3 is given with its conserved first and last residue. Fields, in order: CDR3 length, clone size, J gene, V gene, D gene, CDR3 protein. The D gene is left open where the match is weak. Some rows mark clone size as missing; the rest say once, few, many or name a class of expanded clone.

len: 13
abundance: -
j_gene: TRBJ1-2
v_gene: TRBV5-4
d_gene: TRBD1
CDR3aa: CASSMGQRDGYTF

len: 17
abundance: -
j_gene: TRBJ2-2
v_gene: TRBV5-1
d_gene: -
CDR3aa: CASSLEMPTQGAGELFF

len: 17
abundance: -
j_gene: TRBJ2-3
v_gene: TRBV5-4
d_gene: TRBD1
CDR3aa: CASSRQGALLGADTQYF

len: 15
abundance: few
j_gene: TRBJ2-3
v_gene: TRBV5-1
d_gene: TRBD1
CDR3aa: CASSPRQGSPDTQYF

len: 16
abundance: -
j_gene: TRBJ1-5
v_gene: TRBV6-6
d_gene: TRBD1
CDR3aa: CARRGQGLYSNQPQHF

len: 16
abundance: -
j_gene: TRBJ2-1
v_gene: TRBV5-4
d_gene: -
CDR3aa: CASSLGVHGGRNEQFF

len: 14
abundance: -
j_gene: TRBJ1-5
v_gene: TRBV21-1
d_gene: -
CDR3aa: CASSEREGNQPQHF

len: 14
abundance: few
j_gene: TRBJ2-2
v_gene: TRBV7-2
d_gene: -
CDR3aa: CASSLVGSSGELFF

len: 14
abundance: -
j_gene: TRBJ2-1
v_gene: TRBV30
d_gene: TRBD2
CDR3aa: CAWGGVAAYNEQFF

len: 16
abundance: -
j_gene: TRBJ2-1
v_gene: TRBV12-5
d_gene: TRBD1
CDR3aa: CASGLPSGQGAHEQFF

len: 14
abundance: -
j_gene: TRBJ1-2
v_gene: TRBV25-1
d_gene: -
CDR3aa: CASSSSTSRRGYTF

len: 13
abundance: -
j_gene: TRBJ1-1
v_gene: TRBV6-1
d_gene: -
CDR3aa: CASGRDGNTEAFF

len: 16
abundance: -
j_gene: TRBJ2-5
v_gene: TRBV5-4
d_gene: TRBD2
CDR3aa: CASSGGLAGIQETQYF

len: 17
abundance: -
j_gene: TRBJ2-4
v_gene: TRBV5-1
d_gene: -
CDR3aa: CASSLGAPRGVQDIQYF

len: 15
abundance: -
j_gene: TRBJ2-3
v_gene: TRBV5-4
d_gene: TRBD1
CDR3aa: CASSSLTGRTDTQYF

len: 14
abundance: -
j_gene: TRBJ2-7
v_gene: TRBV9
d_gene: TRBD1
CDR3aa: CASSSRQGSYEQYF

len: 15
abundance: -
j_gene: TRBJ1-4
v_gene: TRBV6-1
d_gene: -
CDR3aa: CATSPSGGAGEKLFF

len: 15
abundance: -
j_gene: TRBJ2-1
v_gene: TRBV6-5
d_gene: TRBD1
CDR3aa: CASSFAGTEYNEQFF

len: 16
abundance: -
j_gene: TRBJ2-5
v_gene: TRBV11-2
d_gene: TRBD2
CDR3aa: CASSSSLAGGRGAQYF

len: 14
abundance: -
j_gene: TRBJ2-2
v_gene: TRBV9
d_gene: -
CDR3aa: CASSPFGGTGELFF

len: 14
abundance: -
j_gene: TRBJ2-7
v_gene: TRBV5-1
d_gene: TRBD1
CDR3aa: CASSLGTGPDEQYF

len: 14
abundance: -
j_gene: TRBJ1-3
v_gene: TRBV9
d_gene: -
CDR3aa: CASSPLRVGNTIYF

len: 15
abundance: -
j_gene: TRBJ1-2
v_gene: TRBV18
d_gene: -
CDR3aa: CASSPQSDSSYGYTF

len: 14
abundance: -
j_gene: TRBJ1-2
v_gene: TRBV5-8
d_gene: TRBD1
CDR3aa: CASSGDRANYGYTF

len: 14
abundance: -
j_gene: TRBJ2-7
v_gene: TRBV5-1
d_gene: -
CDR3aa: CASSFISPPYEQYF

len: 19
abundance: -
j_gene: TRBJ1-1
v_gene: TRBV9
d_gene: TRBD1
CDR3aa: CASSVAPGQGGRGNTEAFF

len: 15
abundance: -
j_gene: TRBJ2-3
v_gene: TRBV5-1
d_gene: -
CDR3aa: CASSLDWAFTDTQYF

len: 14
abundance: -
j_gene: TRBJ1-2
v_gene: TRBV30
d_gene: -
CDR3aa: CAWSRAGVGYGYTF

len: 15
abundance: -
j_gene: TRBJ1-2
v_gene: TRBV6-1
d_gene: TRBD1
CDR3aa: CASSEAGQSSYGYTF

len: 15
abundance: -
j_gene: TRBJ2-5
v_gene: TRBV19
d_gene: -
CDR3aa: CASSPAKGAAETQYF

len: 13
abundance: -
j_gene: TRBJ1-2
v_gene: TRBV5-6
d_gene: -
CDR3aa: CASSLIQGGGYTF